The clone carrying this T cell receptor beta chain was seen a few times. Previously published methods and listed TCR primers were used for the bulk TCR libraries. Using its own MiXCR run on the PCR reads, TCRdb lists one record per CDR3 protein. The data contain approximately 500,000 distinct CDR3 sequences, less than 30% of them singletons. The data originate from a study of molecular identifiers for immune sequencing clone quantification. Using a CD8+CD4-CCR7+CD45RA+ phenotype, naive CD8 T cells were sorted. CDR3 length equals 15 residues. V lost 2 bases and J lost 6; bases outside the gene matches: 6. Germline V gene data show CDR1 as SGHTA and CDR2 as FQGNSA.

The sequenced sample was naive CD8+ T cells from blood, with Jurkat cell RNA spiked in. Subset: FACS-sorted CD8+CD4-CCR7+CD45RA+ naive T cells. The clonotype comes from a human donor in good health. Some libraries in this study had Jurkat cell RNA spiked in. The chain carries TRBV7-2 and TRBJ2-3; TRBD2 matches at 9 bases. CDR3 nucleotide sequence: TGTGCCAGCAGCTTAACCAACGGACTAGCGGATACGCAGTATTTT. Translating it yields CASSLTNGLADTQYF.